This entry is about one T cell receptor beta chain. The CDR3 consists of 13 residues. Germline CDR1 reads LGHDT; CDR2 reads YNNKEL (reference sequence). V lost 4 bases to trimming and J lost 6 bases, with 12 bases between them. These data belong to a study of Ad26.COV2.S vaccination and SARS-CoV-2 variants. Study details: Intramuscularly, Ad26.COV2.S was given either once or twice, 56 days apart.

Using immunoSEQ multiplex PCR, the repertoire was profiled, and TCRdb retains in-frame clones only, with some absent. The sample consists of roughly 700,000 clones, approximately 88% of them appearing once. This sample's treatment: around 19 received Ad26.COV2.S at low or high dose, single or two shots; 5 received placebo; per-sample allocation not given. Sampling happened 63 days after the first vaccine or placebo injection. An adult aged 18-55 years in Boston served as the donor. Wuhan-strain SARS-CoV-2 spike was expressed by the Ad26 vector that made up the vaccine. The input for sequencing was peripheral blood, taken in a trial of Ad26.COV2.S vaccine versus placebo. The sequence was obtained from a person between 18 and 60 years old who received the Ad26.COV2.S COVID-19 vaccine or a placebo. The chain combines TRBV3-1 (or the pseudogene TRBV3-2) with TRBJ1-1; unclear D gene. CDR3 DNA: TGTGCCAGCAGCCGGACCGCGAGCGCTGAAGCTTTCTTT. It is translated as CASSRTASAEAFF.